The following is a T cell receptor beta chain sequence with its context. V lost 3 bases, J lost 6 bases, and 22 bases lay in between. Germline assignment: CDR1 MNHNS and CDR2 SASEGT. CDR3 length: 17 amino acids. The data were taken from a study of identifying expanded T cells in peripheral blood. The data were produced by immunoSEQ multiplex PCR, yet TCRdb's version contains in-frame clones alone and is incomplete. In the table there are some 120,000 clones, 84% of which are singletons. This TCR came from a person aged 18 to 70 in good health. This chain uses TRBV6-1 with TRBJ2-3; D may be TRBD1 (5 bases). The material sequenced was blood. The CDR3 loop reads CASSDAGSRGVPDTQYF. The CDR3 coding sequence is TGTGCCAGCAGTGACGCAGGGTCCCGAGGCGTACCGGATACGCAGTATTTT.